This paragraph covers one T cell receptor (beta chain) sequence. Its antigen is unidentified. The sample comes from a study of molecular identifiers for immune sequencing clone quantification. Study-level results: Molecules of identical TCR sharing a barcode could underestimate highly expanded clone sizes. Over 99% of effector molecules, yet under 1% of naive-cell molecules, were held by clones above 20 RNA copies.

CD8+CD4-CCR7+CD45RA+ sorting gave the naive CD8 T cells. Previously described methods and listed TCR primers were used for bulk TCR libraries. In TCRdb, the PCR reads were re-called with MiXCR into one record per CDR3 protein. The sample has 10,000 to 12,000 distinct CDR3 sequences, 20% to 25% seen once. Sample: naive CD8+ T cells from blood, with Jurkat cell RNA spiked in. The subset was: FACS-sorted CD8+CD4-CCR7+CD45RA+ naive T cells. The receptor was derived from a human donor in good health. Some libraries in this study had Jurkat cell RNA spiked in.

The CDR3 DNA reads as TGTGCCAGCAGCTTGGTCGATTATGCTGAAGCTTTCTTT. Its protein is CASSLVDYAEAFF. V gene TRBV7-9 combines with J gene TRBJ1-1; D is undetermined. Trimming shortened V by 3 bases and J by 6 bases, and 11 bases separated the two germline ends. This CDR3 is 13 amino acids long. Germline-derived CDR1 and CDR2 are SEHNR and FQNEAQ (reference sequence).